This TCR beta chain was sequenced during a study of T cells in Graves' hyperthyroidism and ophthalmopathy. This clonotype showed up many times. It was RNA transcripts that yielded the amplified TCR beta CDR3 regions. The HTBI primer set drove a first-round RT-PCR of the TCR CDR3. TCRdb fed the multiplex PCR reads into MiXCR, producing one record per CDR3 protein. In the table there are a few hundred thousand distinct CDR3 sequences, under 20% of which are singletons. The germline CDR1 and CDR2 sequences are MDHEN and SYDVKM. The CDR3 is made up of 15 amino acids. V lost 4 bases, J lost 4 bases, and 6 bases stayed unmatched. Each diagnosis drew on symptoms, thyroxine, TRAb, thyroid ultrasound and orbital computed tomography findings.

The chain combines TRBV28 with TRBJ2-2; 7 bases map to TRBD2. Sequenced material: blood. The receptor was isolated from a young woman with Graves' hyperthyroidism. Here the CDR3 DNA reads TGTGCCAGCAGTTGGGGGGGACTTCGCACCGGGGAGCTGTTTTTT. Translation gives CASSWGGLRTGELFF.